What follows is one T cell receptor beta chain and its context. The antigen is not known. These data originate in a study of metastatic and nonmetastatic thyroid tumors. J was trimmed by 6 bases and V by 5 bases; bases with no gene match: 10. The germline CDR1 and CDR2 sequences are SGHRS and YFSETQ. The CDR3 loop spans 16 amino acids. TCRdb redid the clone calls on the PCR reads using MiXCR. The profile shows under 50,000 clones, around 30% of them singletons. Not a single patient had been given any form of treatment at any point before undergoing thyroid surgery. Study-wide points: Relative to benign nodules, malignant thyroid tumors were reportedly characterized by significantly elevated TCR beta diversity in blood and tumor.

The chain couples TRBV5-1 to TRBJ2-2; 10 bases are a match to TRBD2. Sequencing was performed on blood. This TCR was recovered from a male donor with papillary thyroid cancer or a benign thyroid nodule (not recorded which). Some clones in this sample may be carry-over from other donors' samples. The DNA for the CDR3 is TGCGCCAGCAGAGACGGGACTAGCGTATATGCCGGGGAGCTGTTTTTT. This sequence encodes CASRDGTSVYAGELFF.